This T cell receptor beta chain emerged from a study of identical twins. This clonotype was found a few times. V was shortened by 8 bases and J by 0 bases, with 14 bases between the two germline ends. This CDR3 is built from 14 residues. Germline V gives CDR1 GTSNPN, CDR2 SVGIG (reference sequence). Using its own MiXCR run on the 5' RACE reads, TCRdb lists one record per CDR3 protein. The profile shows roughly 230,000 distinct CDR3 sequences, about 8% of them singletons. This sample was also put to use in a study of yellow fever vaccine responses in identical twins.

The chain carries TRBV30 and TRBJ2-1; possibly TRBD2 for D (6 bases). This TCR came from a woman between 18 and 29 years old in good health. Sequencing used CD8+ T cells sorted from blood. CDR3 region: CAGLLLASYNEQFF. DNA of the CDR3: TGTGCCGGCCTACTACTAGCCTCCTACAATGAGCAGTTCTTC.